The next 25 T cell receptor beta chains were all read from a single sample in a study of identical twins. TCRdb itself ran the 5' RACE reads through MiXCR, one entry per CDR3 protein. Here the sample spans a few hundred thousand distinct CDR3 sequences, less than 20% being singletons. The sequencing input was naive T cells sorted from blood. The receptors shown here come from a man between 50 and 59 years old in good health.

To note about this clonotype: This likely comes from a read error, as the CDR3 has no conserved phenylalanine or tryptophan at its end. No DNA is shown, since the ends of the CDR3 on it are uncertain; the CDR3 is the one TCRdb lists. V gene TRBV4-3 combines with J gene TRBJ1-3. Germline lookup yields CDR1 LGHNA and CDR2 YSLEER. Termini included, the CDR3 measures 16 amino acids. The chain's CDR3 is CASSQERLSSGNTIFS.

This clonotype was counted ten times or more. The chain links TRBV9 to TRBJ2-3; 10 nucleotides match TRBD1. Germline V gene data show CDR1 as SGDLS and CDR2 as YYNGEE. V dropped 1 base and J dropped 7; count of bases not matched to a gene: 9. The CDR3 loop spans 16 amino acids. The CDR3 DNA reads TGTGCCAGCAGCGTAACCCCGGGACAGGGGATAAATACGCAGTATTTT. Encoded protein: CASSVTPGQGINTQYF.

This clonotype was observed many times. The chain links TRBV20-1 to TRBJ2-6, with D perhaps matching TRBD1 (6 bases). The CDR3 has 17 amino acids. The V gene's germline CDR1 is DFQATT and CDR2 SNEGSKA (reference sequence). The ends were cut back, 3 bases at V and 3 bases at J, with 18 bases in the middle. For the CDR3, the DNA is TGCAGTGCTAGTCCCGTCGCAGGGGTTCTTGGGGCCAACGTCCTGACTTTC. Translation: CSASPVAGVLGANVLTF.

Many counts were recorded for this clonotype. V gene TRBV18 combines with J gene TRBJ1-2, with D tentatively TRBD1 (5 bases). Germline CDR1 reads KGHSH; CDR2 reads LQKENI. The CDR3 is 14 amino acids. Deletions cut 0 bases from V and 3 bases from J, with 8 bases between. The CDR3 coding sequence is TGTGCCAGCTCACCACCCGGGACGCACTATGGCTACACCTTC. Translation gives CASSPPGTHYGYTF.

This clonotype was seen at least ten times. The rearrangement uses TRBV10-2 and TRBJ2-3; 10 bases agree with TRBD2. The CDR3 runs 14 residues. Germline loops: CDR1 WSHSY, CDR2 SAAADI. V dropped 9 bases and J dropped 2; count of bases not matched to a gene: 5. DNA for the CDR3: TGCGCCAGTAATCTAGCGGGGGCCACAGATACGCAGTATTTT. Protein sequence: CASNLAGATDTQYF.

The gene calls are TRBV12-3 or TRBV12-4 and TRBJ1-2, with D unclear. CDR3 length: 14 amino acids. Trimming cost V 6 bases and J 4 bases, with 15 bases left between them. As DNA, the CDR3 is TGTGCCAGCAGGCCCGTCTCTGGGTTCTATGGCTACACCTTC. It codes for CASRPVSGFYGYTF.

There are many counts of this clonotype. This chain links TRBV7-3 with TRBJ2-1; D is possibly TRBD1 (6 bases). Germline V gene data show CDR1 as SGHTA and CDR2 as FQGTGA. V lost 5 bases to trimming and J lost 7 bases, with 9 bases between them. This CDR3 is built from 12 residues. The CDR3 region is CASSLDSNEQFF. CDR3 in DNA: TGTGCCAGCAGCCTGGACAGTAATGAGCAGTTCTTC.

The table lists this clonotype with a few counts. This chain joins TRBV7-6 and TRBJ2-2, with D tentatively TRBD1 (5 bases). CDR3 length: 16 amino acids. Germline lookup yields CDR1 SGHVS and CDR2 FNYEAQ. V was cut by 3 bases and J by 2 bases, with 13 bases left in between. The CDR3 loop is CASSFVRTGNTGELFF. The CDR3 DNA sequence: TGTGCCAGCAGCTTCGTCAGAACAGGAAACACCGGGGAGCTGTTTTTT.

This clonotype has a handful of counts. J is TRBJ2-1 and V is TRBV6-2 or TRBV6-3, with D possibly matching TRBD1 (6 bases). Deletions cut 6 bases from V and 9 bases from J, with 15 bases between. CDR1 is MNHEY and CDR2 is SVGEGT in the germline V gene. The CDR3 runs 13 residues. The DNA of the CDR3 is TGTGCCAGCAGCCGCGGACAGTCCGGTGAGCAGTTCTTC. Translation gives CASSRGQSGEQFF.

This clonotype was counted ten times or more. The chain combines TRBV6-1 with TRBJ2-2; D gene ambiguous. V lost 6 bases, J lost 7 bases, and 12 bases lay in between. Germline CDR1 MNHNS, CDR2 SASEGT. CDR3 length: 13 residues. The CDR3 loop reads CASSRSWGGELFF. The DNA for the CDR3 is TGTGCCAGCAGCCGAAGCTGGGGCGGGGAGCTGTTTTTT.

The chain joins TRBV6-5 to TRBJ2-1; D is undetermined. Trimming took 0 bases from V and 5 from J, leaving 14 bases between them. Germline loops: CDR1 MNHEY, CDR2 SVGAGI. The CDR3 sequence is 16 residues long. In DNA, the CDR3 is TGTGCCAGCAGTTACTCAGCCCGGGTTGGGCACAATGAGCAGTTCTTC. This translates into CASSYSARVGHNEQFF.

The chain is built from TRBV10-3 and TRBJ2-1; 8 positions agree with TRBD2. J lost 4 bases, V lost 2 bases, and 7 bases had no gene match. The CDR3 covers 16 residues. The germline gives CDR1 ENHRY, CDR2 SYGVKD. The CDR3 loop reads CAISEPGTSRYNEQFF. The CDR3 DNA follows: TGTGCCATCAGTGAGCCCGGGACTAGTAGATACAATGAGCAGTTCTTC.

The chain combines TRBV5-6 with TRBJ1-1, with D unresolved. The V and J ends lost 3 bases and 4 bases respectively, with 19 bases between them. Germline values: CDR1 SGHDT, CDR2 YYEEEE. The CDR3 runs 16 residues. The DNA for the CDR3 is TGTGCCAGCAGCTCCATGCGGAGGGAACATGGCACTGAAGCTTTCTTT. Its protein is CASSSMRREHGTEAFF.

This clonotype appeared a few times. J is TRBJ2-1 and V is TRBV6-2 or TRBV6-3; TRBD2 aligns across 8 bases. Germline V gene sequence: CDR1 MNHEY, CDR2 SVGEGT. The CDR3 runs 14 residues. V was pared by 6 bases and J by 4 bases, with 5 bases of the junction left unmatched. The CDR3 region has the DNA TGTGCCAGCAGGAGAGCGGGAGTTTACAATGAGCAGTTCTTC. Residues: CASRRAGVYNEQFF.

The table lists this clonotype with a few counts. The chain links TRBV15 to TRBJ1-6, with 11 nucleotides matching TRBD1. Germline CDR1 reads LNHNV; CDR2 reads YYDKDF (reference sequence). The junction had 2 bases not matched to a gene; V was cut back by 0 bases and J by 4 bases. CDR3 length equals 17 residues. CDR3 loop: CATSRDRDRGYNSPLHF. CDR3 coding DNA: TGTGCCACCAGCAGAGATCGGGACAGGGGGTATAATTCACCCCTCCACTTT.

The sample holds many counts of this clonotype. The V call is TRBV3-1, the J call TRBJ2-5; maybe TRBD1 (6 bases). Deletions cut 0 bases from V and 5 bases from J, with 19 bases between. CDR1 is LGHDT, CDR2 YNNKEL, per germline (reference sequence). There are 17 residues in the CDR3. The CDR3 bases are TGTGCCAGCAGCCAAGACAGGGGACCGATTACTTTCGAGACCCAGTACTTC. Translating it yields CASSQDRGPITFETQYF.

This clonotype was seen more than once but under ten times. The gene calls are TRBV18 and TRBJ2-3, with no clear D. Per the germline V gene, CDR1 is KGHSH and CDR2 is LQKENI. The CDR3 runs to 14 residues. V lost 0 bases and J lost 2, with 6 bases in between. CDR3 sequence: CASSPPTHTDTQYF. CDR3 sequence (DNA): TGTGCCAGCTCACCACCGACTCACACAGATACGCAGTATTTT.

In its sample, this clonotype was seen many times. The genes are TRBV20-1 and TRBJ2-3, with 14 bases fitting TRBD2. In germline, CDR1 is DFQATT, CDR2 SNEGSKA (reference sequence). CDR3 length equals 16 residues. DNA of the CDR3: TGCAGCCCCGGACTAGCGGGGGGTAGAAGCACAGATACGCAGTATTTT. Amino acids: CSPGLAGGRSTDTQYF.

Note on this clonotype: A read error may produce the germline difference seen at one junction end. This chain connects TRBV5-1 to TRBJ2-2, with D perhaps matching TRBD1 or TRBD2 (5 bases each). The germline V gene encodes CDR1 SGHRS and CDR2 YFSETQ. CDR3 length: 14 amino acids. The CDR3 DNA is TGCGCCAGCAGCTTGGGACAGAGAACCGGGGACCTGTTTTTT. Its protein is CASSLGQRTGDLFF.

This clonotype was observed a few times. The rearrangement joins TRBV5-1 to TRBJ1-4; D may be TRBD1 (5 bases). CDR1 is SGHRS, CDR2 YFSETQ, per germline. There are 14 residues in the CDR3. Trimming shortened V by 5 bases and J by 7 bases, and 15 bases separated the two germline ends. The CDR3 loop is CASSEGQGFEKLFF. The CDR3 DNA sequence: TGCGCCAGCAGTGAAGGGCAGGGTTTTGAAAAACTGTTTTTT.

The rearrangement links TRBV12-3 or TRBV12-4 to TRBJ2-5, with no clear D. The V and J ends lost 3 bases and 3 bases respectively, with 8 bases between them. CDR3 size: 13 residues. The CDR3 protein is CASSFFLEETQYF. CDR3 DNA sequence: TGTGCCAGCAGTTTCTTTCTAGAAGAGACCCAGTACTTC.

This chain links TRBV6-1 with TRBJ2-2, with TRBD1 identical over 11 bases. CDR3 size: 16 residues. The V gene's germline CDR1 is MNHNS and CDR2 SASEGT. After removal of 5 bases from V and 5 bases from J, the junction contained 7 bases not matched to a gene. CDR3 residues: CASSIGTGGRTGELFF. The CDR3 nucleotides read TGTGCCAGCAGTATAGGGACAGGGGGTCGTACCGGGGAGCTGTTTTTT.

There are a few counts of this clonotype. V and J are TRBV7-9 and TRBJ1-1; no clear D gene. CDR3 size: 14 residues. The V gene's germline CDR1 is SEHNR and CDR2 FQNEAQ (reference sequence). V was cut by 5 bases and J by 1 base, with 11 bases left in between. CDR3 nucleotides: TGTGCCAGCAGCCCCCCCAGAACGAACACTGAAGCTTTCTTT. Its translation: CASSPPRTNTEAFF.

This clonotype was detected a few times. The rearrangement links TRBV12-3 or TRBV12-4 to TRBJ2-3; TRBD2 agrees at 9 bases. V trimming: 8 bases; J trimming: 4 bases; junction bases outside the gene matches: 13. This CDR3 has 16 residues. The CDR3 sequence: CASRSAREGQADTQYF. CDR3 DNA sequence: TGTGCCAGCCGTTCCGCGCGGGAGGGCCAAGCAGATACGCAGTATTTT.

This clonotype was seen only a few times. CDR3 loop: CATSRAPANPAEAFF. The CDR3, as DNA: TGTGCCACCAGCAGAGCCCCAGCAAACCCCGCTGAAGCTTTCTTT. This chain connects TRBV15 to TRBJ1-1; D not resolved. The CDR3 loop spans 15 amino acids. CDR1 is LNHNV and CDR2 is YYDKDF in the germline V gene (reference sequence). V lost 1 base, J lost 6 bases, and 15 bases lay in between.